Listed here is a single TCR beta chain. The sample is drawn from a study of blood T cell repertoires in COVID-19. Study details: The study drew acute and convalescent COVID-19 samples from the United States, Italy and Spain. PBMCs, B-cell-depleted T cells, or T cells were the source of the cDNA or gDNA that made up the material.

Germline values: CDR1 SGHRS, CDR2 YFSETQ. V was clipped by 2 bases and J by 4 bases, with 18 bases between them. CDR3 size: 16 residues. In the original processing: Counts of nucleated cells, estimated from reference gene primer amplification, were obtained. Repertoires were generated with immunoSEQ multiplex PCR, while TCRdb's copy carries only in-frame clones and drops some. The V and J calls and clone size were taken over from that table, and D and trimming were inferred from the DNA. The table includes a few hundred thousand clones, 80% to 90% detected once. The sample was peripheral blood. The rearrangement links TRBV5-1 to TRBJ1-1, with D tentatively TRBD1 (5 bases). This sequence was found in a man aged 60 to 75 with acute or convalescent COVID-19. Written as DNA, the CDR3 is TGCGCCAGCAGCTTCTCGACGGTGGGCCAGGGCACTGAAGCTTTCTTT. It specifies CASSFSTVGQGTEAFF.